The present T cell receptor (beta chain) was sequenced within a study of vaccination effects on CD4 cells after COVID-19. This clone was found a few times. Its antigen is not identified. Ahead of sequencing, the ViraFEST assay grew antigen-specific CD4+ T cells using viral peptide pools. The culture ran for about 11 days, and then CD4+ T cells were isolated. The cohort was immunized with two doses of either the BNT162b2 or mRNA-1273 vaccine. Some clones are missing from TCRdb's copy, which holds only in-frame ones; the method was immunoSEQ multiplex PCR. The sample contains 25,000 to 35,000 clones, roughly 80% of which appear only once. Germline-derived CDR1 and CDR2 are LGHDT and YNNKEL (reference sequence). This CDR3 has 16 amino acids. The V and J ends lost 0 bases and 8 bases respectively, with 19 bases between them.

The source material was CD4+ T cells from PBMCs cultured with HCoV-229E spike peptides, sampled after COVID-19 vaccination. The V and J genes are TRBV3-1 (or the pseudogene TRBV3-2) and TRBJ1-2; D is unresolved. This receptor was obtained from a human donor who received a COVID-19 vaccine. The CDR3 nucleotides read TGTGCCAGCAGCCAAGAGATCATTAGGACCCTCGACGGCTACACCTTC. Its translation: CASSQEIIRTLDGYTF.